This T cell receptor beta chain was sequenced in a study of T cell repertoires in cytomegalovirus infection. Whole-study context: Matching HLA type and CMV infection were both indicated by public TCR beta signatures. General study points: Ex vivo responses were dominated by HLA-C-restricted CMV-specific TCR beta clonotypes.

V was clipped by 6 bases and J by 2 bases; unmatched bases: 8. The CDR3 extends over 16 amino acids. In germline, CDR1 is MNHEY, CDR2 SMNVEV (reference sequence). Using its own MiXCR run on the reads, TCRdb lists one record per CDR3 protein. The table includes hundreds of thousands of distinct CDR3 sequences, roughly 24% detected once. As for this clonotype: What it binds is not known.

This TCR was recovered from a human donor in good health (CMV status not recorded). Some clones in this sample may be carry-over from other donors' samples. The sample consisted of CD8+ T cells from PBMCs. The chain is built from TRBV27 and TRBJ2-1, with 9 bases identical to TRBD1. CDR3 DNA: TGTGCCAGCAGCTTTCGAACAGGGGGCGCCTACAATGAGCAGTTCTTC. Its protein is CASSFRTGGAYNEQFF.